This TCR beta chain was found in a study of cytomegalovirus exposure and HLA in healthy donors. The PCR had 60 Vbeta and 13 Jbeta primers. Sequenced by immunoSEQ multiplex PCR; TCRdb stores in-frame clones only, minus some. The sample contains fewer than 200,000 clones, more than 80% of which appear only once. The CDR3 spans 17 residues. The germline gives CDR1 MNHEY, CDR2 SMNVEV (reference sequence). Trimming removed 2 bases from V and 5 bases from J, with 21 bases in between. The receptor was isolated from a young woman in good health and CMV-seronegative. The sample consisted of PBMCs. This chain connects TRBV27 to TRBJ1-2; perhaps TRBD1 as D (6 bases). The CDR3 nucleotides read TGTGCCAGCAGTTTAGGGCCCGTTACAGGGCCAAAATATGGCTACACCTTC. Its protein is CASSLGPVTGPKYGYTF.